The clone carrying this T cell receptor beta chain came up many times. The data are from a study of Graves' ophthalmopathy and Graves' hyperthyroidism. Diagnostic conclusions were grounded in clinical symptoms, serum thyroxine, TRAb, thyroid ultrasound and orbital computed tomography. RNA transcripts yielded amplified TCR beta CDR3 regions. Second-round multiplex PCR followed a first-round RT-PCR using HTBI primers. A single record per CDR3 protein comes from TCRdb applying MiXCR to the multiplex PCR reads. The sample holds about 400,000 distinct CDR3 sequences, over 20% seen once. Losses at the gene ends were 8 bases for V and 3 bases for J; bases not matched to a gene: 5. Germline V lookup: CDR1 SNHLY, CDR2 FYNNEI. The CDR3 totals 14 residues.

The chain has TRBV2 and TRBJ2-2; 8 nucleotides align to TRBD2. Sequencing was performed on peripheral blood. The receptor was isolated from a young woman with stable Graves' hyperthyroidism. The CDR3 DNA sequence: TGTGCCAGCTCGGGGGGGCGCGACACCGGGGAGCTGTTTTTT. Protein sequence: CASSGGRDTGELFF. The variable domain in full, with the rest retrieved from reference TRBV2 and TRBJ2-2, is EPEVTQTPSHQVTQMGQEVILRCVPISNHLYFYWYRQILGQKVEFLVSFYNNEISEKSEIFDDQFSVERPDGSNFTLKIRSTKLEDSAMYFCASSGGRDTGELFFGEGSRLTVL.